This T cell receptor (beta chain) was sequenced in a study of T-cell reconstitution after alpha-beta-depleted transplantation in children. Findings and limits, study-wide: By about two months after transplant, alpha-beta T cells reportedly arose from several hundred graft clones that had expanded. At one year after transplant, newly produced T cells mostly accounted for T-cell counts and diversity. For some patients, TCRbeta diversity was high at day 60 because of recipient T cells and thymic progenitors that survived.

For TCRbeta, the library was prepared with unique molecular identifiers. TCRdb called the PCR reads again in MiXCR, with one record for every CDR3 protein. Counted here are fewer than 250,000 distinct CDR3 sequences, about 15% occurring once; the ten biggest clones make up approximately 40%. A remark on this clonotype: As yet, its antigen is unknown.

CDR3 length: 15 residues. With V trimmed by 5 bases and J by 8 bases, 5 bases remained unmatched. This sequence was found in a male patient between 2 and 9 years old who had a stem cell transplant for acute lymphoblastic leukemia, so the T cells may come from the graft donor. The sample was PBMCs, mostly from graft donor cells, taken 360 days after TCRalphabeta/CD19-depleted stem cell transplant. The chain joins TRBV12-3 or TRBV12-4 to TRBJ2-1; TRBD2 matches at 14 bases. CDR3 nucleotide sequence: TGTGCCAGCAGTAGACTAGCGGGGGGGTCGTATGAGCAGTTCTTC. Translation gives CASSRLAGGSYEQFF.